A selection of T cell receptor beta chains follows, all from one sample in a study of human T cells and chemical hapten exposure. TCRdb processed the RACE reads anew with MiXCR; each CDR3 protein has one entry. The table includes 300,000 to 450,000 distinct CDR3 sequences, roughly 4.6% detected once. The sample in question was whole blood, obtained in connection with sensitization to the hapten diphenylcyclopropenone (DPC). These receptors all stem from a woman aged 45-60 years with alopecia areata. Some clones in this sample may be carry-over from other donors' samples. Both conserved end residues are part of each CDR3.

v_gene: TRBV20-1
j_gene: TRBJ2-7
CDR3aa: CSARKLAGGIEQYF

v_gene: TRBV6-6
j_gene: TRBJ1-1
CDR3aa: CASSSRWGTEAFF

v_gene: TRBV19
j_gene: TRBJ1-2
CDR3aa: CASSMIQAGGYTF

v_gene: TRBV2
j_gene: TRBJ1-5
CDR3aa: CASTIQGRPQHF

v_gene: TRBV6-5
j_gene: TRBJ2-5
CDR3aa: CASSFTDSGGTQYF

v_gene: TRBV29-1
j_gene: TRBJ2-7
CDR3aa: CSVEVPGTGGYEQYF

v_gene: TRBV1
j_gene: TRBJ2-3
CDR3aa: CTSSQEIGRVSTDTQYF

v_gene: TRBV29-1
j_gene: TRBJ2-2
CDR3aa: CSVGSGPGELFF

v_gene: TRBV9
j_gene: TRBJ2-5
CDR3aa: CASSVAGLAGGEQETQYF

v_gene: TRBV7-2
j_gene: TRBJ1-5
CDR3aa: CASSLDGNQPQHF

v_gene: TRBV13
j_gene: TRBJ2-3
CDR3aa: CASSQPGLAGADTQYF

v_gene: TRBV6-1
j_gene: TRBJ1-5
CDR3aa: CASRRENQPQHF

v_gene: TRBV6-5
j_gene: TRBJ1-1
CDR3aa: CASSSPGTEAFF

v_gene: TRBV2
j_gene: TRBJ2-4
CDR3aa: CASSNDREIF

v_gene: TRBV29-1
j_gene: TRBJ2-1
CDR3aa: CSVETYRPGSGPYNEQFF

v_gene: TRBV7-2
j_gene: TRBJ2-3
CDR3aa: CASSFKAGGLPYTDTQYF

v_gene: TRBV5-4
j_gene: TRBJ2-1
CDR3aa: CASRRDQGEQFF

v_gene: TRBV5-4
j_gene: TRBJ2-7
CDR3aa: CASSWQGGNEQYF

v_gene: TRBV4-1
j_gene: TRBJ1-3
CDR3aa: CASSHQRGDSGNTIYF

v_gene: TRBV12-3/TRBV12-4
j_gene: TRBJ1-1
CDR3aa: CASTNRDRGLENTEAFF

v_gene: TRBV12-5
j_gene: TRBJ2-3
CDR3aa: CASGQEHGTQYF

v_gene: TRBV6-5
j_gene: TRBJ2-3
CDR3aa: CASSWGQLTDTQYF

v_gene: TRBV7-8
j_gene: TRBJ1-5
CDR3aa: CASSHPGLDQPQHF

v_gene: TRBV6-5
j_gene: TRBJ1-1
CDR3aa: CASSRGQARGNTEAFF

v_gene: TRBV28
j_gene: TRBJ2-1
CDR3aa: CASGDQFNEQFF

v_gene: TRBV4-3
j_gene: TRBJ2-3
CDR3aa: CASSQEVALSQNTQYF

v_gene: TRBV28
j_gene: TRBJ2-1
CDR3aa: CASSSAGGGYNEQFF

v_gene: TRBV27
j_gene: TRBJ2-7
CDR3aa: CASSSIHTSGRGYEQYF

v_gene: TRBV6-2/TRBV6-3
j_gene: TRBJ2-1
CDR3aa: CASSLAGIYNEQFF

v_gene: TRBV3-1
j_gene: TRBJ2-3
CDR3aa: CASSQSGGGSTDTQYF

v_gene: TRBV5-1
j_gene: TRBJ2-3
CDR3aa: CASSLSYPSTDTQYF

v_gene: TRBV7-2
j_gene: TRBJ2-5
CDR3aa: CASSLREGETQYF

v_gene: TRBV5-5
j_gene: TRBJ1-6
CDR3aa: CASSFDRVESPLHF

v_gene: TRBV16
j_gene: TRBJ1-4
CDR3aa: CASSQSRQPTNEKLFF

v_gene: TRBV3-1
j_gene: TRBJ2-7
CDR3aa: CASSQRSTYEQYF

v_gene: TRBV7-2
j_gene: TRBJ1-2
CDR3aa: CASSPYMRDREGNGYTF

v_gene: TRBV7-8
j_gene: TRBJ2-7
CDR3aa: CASRVDRYEQYF

v_gene: TRBV20-1
j_gene: TRBJ1-1
CDR3aa: CSASPGGMNTEAFF

v_gene: TRBV12-5
j_gene: TRBJ2-3
CDR3aa: CASGLAILAGDQADTQYF